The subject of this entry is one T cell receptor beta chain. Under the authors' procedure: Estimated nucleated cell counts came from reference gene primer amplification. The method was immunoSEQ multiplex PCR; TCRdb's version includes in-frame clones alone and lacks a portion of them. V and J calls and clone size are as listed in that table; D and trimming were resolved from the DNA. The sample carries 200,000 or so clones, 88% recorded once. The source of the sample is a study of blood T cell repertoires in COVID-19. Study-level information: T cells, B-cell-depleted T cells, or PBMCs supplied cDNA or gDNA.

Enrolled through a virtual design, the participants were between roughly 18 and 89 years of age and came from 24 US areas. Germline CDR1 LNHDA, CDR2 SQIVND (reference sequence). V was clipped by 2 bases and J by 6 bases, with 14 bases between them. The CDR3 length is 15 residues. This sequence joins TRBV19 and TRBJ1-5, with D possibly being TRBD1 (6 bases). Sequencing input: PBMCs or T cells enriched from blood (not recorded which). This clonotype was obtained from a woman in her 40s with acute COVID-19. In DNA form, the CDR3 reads TGTGCCAGTAGTATAATGTTGCAGGGGAGTCAGCCCCAGCATTTT. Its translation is CASSIMLQGSQPQHF.